Listed here are 32 T cell receptor beta chains from one sample, sequenced in a study of OX40 agonist ivuxolimab in advanced cancers. The assay was immunoSEQ multiplex PCR, and TCRdb's table has in-frame clones only and misses some. The sample carries tens of thousands of clones, about 90% recorded once. Sequencing was performed on CD4+ or CD8+ T cells sorted from blood, taken in a trial of the OX40 agonist ivuxolimab. The receptors here all came from an adult with an advanced solid tumor such as melanoma, head and neck, liver or kidney cancer.

The rearrangement uses TRBV6-5 and TRBJ2-7, with 9 bases matching TRBD2. Per germline, CDR1 MNHEY and CDR2 SVGAGI. The V gene end was trimmed by 0 bases and the J gene end by 2 bases; junction bases not matched to a gene: 5. This CDR3 contains 16 residues. The CDR3, as DNA: TGTGCCAGCAGTTACTCAGTTGGCGGGGGGGCCTACGAGCAGTACTTC. The encoded protein is CASSYSVGGGAYEQYF.

The V gene is TRBV28, the J gene TRBJ1-1, with D possibly matching TRBD1 (6 bases). The germline gives CDR1 MDHEN, CDR2 SYDVKM. The CDR3 is 15 residues long. The V end was cut by 6 bases, the J end by 1 base, with 15 bases between. CDR3: CASRVVGTTNTEAFF. For the CDR3, the DNA is TGTGCCAGCAGGGTGGTCGGGACAACGAACACTGAAGCTTTCTTT.

This rearrangement joins TRBV7-3 to TRBJ2-3; the D call may be TRBD1 or TRBD2 (6 bases each). There are 15 residues in the CDR3. Germline V gives CDR1 SGHTA, CDR2 FQGTGA. V gave up 2 bases and J gave up 5 bases, with 14 bases separating them. The CDR3 sequence: CASSLGGLVGDTQYF. The CDR3 DNA reads TGTGCCAGCAGCTTAGGGGGGCTAGTGGGAGATACGCAGTATTTT.

The rearrangement uses TRBV9 and TRBJ2-3; either TRBD1 or TRBD2 may fit D (5 bases each). V lost 3 bases, J lost 6 bases, and 17 bases lay in between. Germline CDR1 and CDR2: SGDLS and YYNGEE. The CDR3 has 15 residues. CDR3 in amino acids: CASSATGTPADTQYF. CDR3 bases: TGTGCCAGCAGCGCAACCGGGACCCCGGCGGATACGCAGTATTTT.

The count of this clone is one. J is TRBJ1-1 and V is TRBV27; 8 bases align to TRBD1. The CDR3 has 13 amino acids. J was trimmed by 7 bases and V by 5 bases; bases with no gene match: 6. Germline assignment: CDR1 MNHEY and CDR2 SMNVEV (reference sequence). The CDR3 coding sequence is TGTGCCAGCAGTATGGACAGGGATGGTGAAGCTTTCTTT. Protein sequence: CASSMDRDGEAFF.

The rearrangement uses TRBV25-1 and TRBJ2-1, with unresolved D. Germline V gene sequence: CDR1 MGHDK, CDR2 SYGVNS. With 1 base removed from V and 5 bases from J, the gap between germline ends came to 9 bases. The CDR3 has 14 amino acids. CDR3 bases: TGTGCCAGCAGTGAATCCCCCCTCCACAATGAGCAGTTCTTC. It yields the protein CASSESPLHNEQFF.

The chain is built from TRBV9 and TRBJ1-1; 7 nucleotides match TRBD1. This CDR3 is 14 amino acids long. The junction had 4 bases not matched to a gene; V was cut back by 0 bases and J by 5 bases. Germline V gene sequence: CDR1 SGDLS, CDR2 YYNGEE. The CDR3 DNA sequence: TGTGCCAGCAGCGTAGGTCAGGGGGATACTGAAGCTTTCTTT. This encodes CASSVGQGDTEAFF.

The V and J genes are TRBV30 and TRBJ2-1; 8 positions agree with TRBD2. The CDR3 is made up of 14 amino acids. With 2 bases clipped from V and 5 bases from J, the junction kept 5 bases outside the gene matches. Germline values: CDR1 GTSNPN, CDR2 SVGIG (reference sequence). Here the CDR3 DNA reads TGTGCCTGGAGTAAAGGACTAGCCCACAATGAGCAGTTCTTC. This codes for CAWSKGLAHNEQFF.

This chain uses TRBV7-8 with TRBJ2-5, with D unclear. With 5 bases removed from V and 7 bases from J, the gap between germline ends came to 11 bases. This CDR3 has 12 amino acids. Germline V gene sequence: CDR1 SGHVS, CDR2 FQNEAQ. In nucleotides, the CDR3 is TGTGCCAGCAGCGTCGAATTGGGGACCCAGTACTTC. Translation gives CASSVELGTQYF.

The chain has TRBV6-1 and TRBJ2-5; no definite D call. Trimming removed 8 bases from V and 4 bases from J, with 8 bases in between. Germline V gene lookup returns CDR1 MNHNS and CDR2 SASEGT. The CDR3 runs 11 residues. CDR3 loop: CASGVGETQYF. The CDR3 DNA sequence: TGTGCCAGCGGAGTCGGAGAGACCCAGTACTTC.

The chain is built from TRBV6-5 and TRBJ1-2; a weak D match, TRBD1 (5 bases). V lost 5 bases and J 1 base, leaving 8 bases between the germline ends. CDR3 length: 13 residues. Germline loops: CDR1 MNHEY, CDR2 SVGAGI. CDR3 bases: TGTGCCAGCAGTCTAACAGGTAACTATGGCTACACCTTC. Translation: CASSLTGNYGYTF.

The V and J genes are TRBV18 and TRBJ1-4, with TRBD1 matching 9 bases. After removal of 2 bases from V and 3 bases from J, the junction contained 4 bases not matched to a gene. In germline, CDR1 is KGHSH, CDR2 LQKENI. This CDR3 has 16 residues. CDR3 amino acids: CASSPWTGAPNEKLFF. CDR3 coding DNA: TGTGCCAGCTCACCATGGACAGGGGCGCCTAATGAAAAACTGTTTTTT.

In its sample, this clone was seen a few times. This sequence joins TRBV18 and TRBJ1-5, with a possible D match to TRBD1 (6 bases). V gave up 3 bases and J gave up 9 bases, with 27 bases separating them. The germline V gene has CDR1 KGHSH and CDR2 LQKENI. The CDR3 runs 18 residues. The CDR3 sequence is CASSPTYFGGGRLRPQHF. CDR3 DNA sequence: TGTGCCAGCTCACCTACTTACTTCGGGGGGGGCCGTTTACGGCCCCAGCATTTT.

This clone turned up a few times. V gene TRBV9 combines with J gene TRBJ1-3, with 7 positions matching TRBD1. V lost 0 bases, J lost 0 bases, and 6 bases stayed unmatched. This CDR3 spans 17 amino acids. Per the germline V gene, CDR1 is SGDLS and CDR2 is YYNGEE. CDR3 in amino acids: CASSVAPGQISGNTIYF. The CDR3, as DNA: TGTGCCAGCAGCGTAGCTCCGGGACAGATCTCTGGAAACACCATATATTTT.

The chain links TRBV9 to TRBJ1-3, with D possibly TRBD1 on 5 matching bases. The length of the CDR3 is 14 residues. Per germline, CDR1 SGDLS and CDR2 YYNGEE. V was shortened by 3 bases and J by 9 bases, with 16 bases between the two germline ends. The CDR3 DNA reads as TGTGCCAGCAGCGGTCGACAGCCCGGGAGCACCATATATTTT. It yields the protein CASSGRQPGSTIYF.

The chain combines TRBV28 with TRBJ1-4; 7 bases are shared with TRBD1. The CDR3 runs 14 residues. CDR1 is MDHEN and CDR2 is SYDVKM in the germline V gene. The trim removed 4 bases at V and 4 bases at J, leaving 3 bases unmatched. The CDR3 region is CASSSQGNNEKLFF. The CDR3 nucleotides read TGTGCCAGCAGTTCACAGGGGAATAATGAAAAACTGTTTTTT.

The chain links TRBV15 to TRBJ2-1, with TRBD1 identical over 7 bases. This CDR3 region has 14 residues. CDR1 is LNHNV, CDR2 YYDKDF, per germline (reference sequence). The junction had 3 bases not matched to a gene; V was cut back by 2 bases and J by 5 bases. The CDR3 is CATSRLGQNNEQFF. CDR3 bases: TGTGCCACCAGCAGACTGGGACAGAACAATGAGCAGTTCTTC.

This chain uses TRBV2 with TRBJ1-1; D not resolved. V lost 7 bases and J lost 0, with 3 bases in between. The CDR3 consists of 11 residues. The germline gives CDR1 SNHLY, CDR2 FYNNEI. Here the CDR3 reads CASKLNTEAFF. CDR3 DNA sequence: TGTGCCAGCAAGTTGAACACTGAAGCTTTCTTT. Based on the CDR3 plus reference TRBV2 and TRBJ1-1, the full variable domain is EPEVTQTPSHQVTQMGQEVILRCVPISNHLYFYWYRQILGQKVEFLVSFYNNEISEKSEIFDDQFSVERPDGSNFTLKIRSTKLEDSAMYFCASKLNTEAFFGQGTRLTVV.

This chain uses TRBV29-1 with TRBJ1-1; no clear D. From germline, CDR1 is SQVTM and CDR2 ANQGSEA. The CDR3 has 11 residues. Trimming took 4 bases from V and 6 from J, leaving 9 bases between them. The CDR3 sequence is CSVGLGSEAFF. As DNA, the CDR3 is TGCAGCGTTGGACTGGGGTCTGAAGCTTTCTTT. Filled out from reference TRBV29-1 and TRBJ1-1, the complete variable domain reads SAVISQKPSRDICQRGTSLTIQCQVDSQVTMMFWYRQQPGQSLTLIATANQGSEATYESGFVIDKFPISRPNLTFSTLTVSNMSPEDSSIYLCSVGLGSEAFFGQGTRLTVV.

The chain uses TRBV5-3 and TRBJ1-1; tentative D call: TRBD1 (6 bases). TRBV5-3 is treated as an ORF (open reading frame) with a function not yet certain. The CDR3 runs to 14 residues. Trimming removed 8 bases at V and 2 bases at J, with 16 bases between. The CDR3 DNA is TGTGCCAGCGCGCGAGACAGGTCTAACACTGAAGCTTTCTTT. As protein: CASARDRSNTEAFF.

On this clone itself: The same CDR3 also results from other DNA sequences found in this sample. The rearrangement links TRBV11-2 to TRBJ2-7; no definite D call. Germline-derived CDR1 and CDR2 are SGHAT and FQNNGV. V lost 4 bases, J lost 3 bases, and 4 bases lay in between. CDR3 size: 11 residues. The CDR3 sequence: CASSSHYEQYF. DNA for the CDR3: TGTGCCAGCAGCTCGCACTACGAGCAGTACTTC.

The chain joins TRBV9 to TRBJ2-3, with D possibly matching TRBD2 (5 bases). In germline, CDR1 is SGDLS, CDR2 YYNGEE. V was clipped by 0 bases and J by 7 bases, with 15 bases between them. The CDR3 runs to 15 residues. The CDR3 DNA sequence: TGTGCCAGCAGCGTAGGGGAGTCCGTAGCATATACGCAGTATTTT. This encodes CASSVGESVAYTQYF.

The V and J genes are TRBV19 and TRBJ2-1; no reliable D call. Trimming removed 4 bases from V and 3 bases from J, with 7 bases in between. There are 13 residues in the CDR3. Germline V lookup: CDR1 LNHDA, CDR2 SQIVND (reference sequence). CDR3 sequence (DNA): TGTGCCAGTAGTAGGCAGGACTACAATGAGCAGTTCTTC. Translation: CASSRQDYNEQFF.

This chain uses TRBV29-1 with TRBJ1-2; D gene ambiguous. Germline lookup yields CDR1 SQVTM and CDR2 ANQGSEA. Deletions cut 4 bases from V and 6 bases from J, with 12 bases between. The CDR3 is 12 amino acids. The CDR3, as DNA: TGCAGCGTTGGGATGGCCCAGGATGGCTACACCTTC. This encodes CSVGMAQDGYTF. Full variable domain (outside the CDR3, taken from reference TRBV29-1 and TRBJ1-2): SAVISQKPSRDICQRGTSLTIQCQVDSQVTMMFWYRQQPGQSLTLIATANQGSEATYESGFVIDKFPISRPNLTFSTLTVSNMSPEDSSIYLCSVGMAQDGYTFGSGTRLTVV.

The chain links TRBV29-1 to TRBJ2-1; D unclear. CDR1 is SQVTM and CDR2 is ANQGSEA in the germline V gene. This CDR3 is built from 13 residues. Trimming cost V 5 bases and J 9 bases, with 17 bases left between them. The CDR3 loop reads CSVPGLSDSEQFF. The DNA of the CDR3 is TGCAGCGTTCCAGGTTTATCAGATAGTGAGCAGTTCTTC.

The chain employs TRBV30 and TRBJ2-1; 7 bases line up with TRBD2. Germline assignment: CDR1 GTSNPN and CDR2 SVGIG (reference sequence). J lost 6 bases, V lost 1 base, and 6 bases had no gene match. The CDR3 has 14 amino acids. The CDR3 sequence is CAWSELARANEQFF. The CDR3 bases are TGTGCCTGGAGTGAACTAGCGAGGGCCAATGAGCAGTTCTTC.

CDR3 nucleotides: TGCAGCGTTTTCGGACCCCGGGGTAGCAGTAGCACAGATACGCAGTATTTT. Amino acids: CSVFGPRGSSSTDTQYF. V is TRBV29-1 and J is TRBJ2-3; possible D gene TRBD2, 5 bases. The CDR3 totals 17 residues. The V and J ends lost 5 bases and 0 bases respectively, with 21 bases between them. CDR1 and CDR2 from the germline V gene are SQVTM and ANQGSEA.

The chain links TRBV19 to TRBJ1-1, with 10 bases aligning to TRBD1. Per germline, CDR1 LNHDA and CDR2 SQIVND (reference sequence). V trimming: 5 bases; J trimming: 4 bases; junction bases outside the gene matches: 10. This CDR3 region has 16 residues. Written as DNA, the CDR3 is TGTGCCAGTAGTCTCCGGGACAGGGGCGCCGGCACTGAAGCTTTCTTT. Its protein product is CASSLRDRGAGTEAFF.

The chain links TRBV30 to TRBJ2-2; no firm D call. The CDR3 contains 14 residues. The germline V gene encodes CDR1 GTSNPN and CDR2 SVGIG (reference sequence). The V end was cut by 0 bases, the J end by 0 bases, with 5 bases between. CDR3 bases: TGTGCCTGGAGTGTCTCCGCGAACACCGGGGAGCTGTTTTTT. This translates into CAWSVSANTGELFF. Full variable domain (rest looked up from reference TRBV30 and TRBJ2-2): SQTIHQWPATLVQPVGSPLSLECTVEGTSNPNLYWYRQAAGRGLQLLFYSVGIGQISSEVPQNLSASRPQDRQFILSSKKLLLSDSGFYLCAWSVSANTGELFFGEGSRLTVL.

The rearrangement links TRBV7-8 to TRBJ1-3; D is possibly TRBD1 (5 bases). Germline-derived CDR1 and CDR2 are SGHVS and FQNEAQ. The V end was cut by 5 bases, the J end by 2 bases, with 10 bases between. The CDR3 is 14 amino acids. This CDR3 is CASSRRDPGNTIYF. The CDR3 DNA sequence: TGTGCCAGCAGCCGCCGGGACCCTGGAAACACCATATATTTT.

V is TRBV4-1 and J is TRBJ2-1; a weak D match, TRBD2 (5 bases). The CDR3 length is 14 residues. Trimming left V 2 bases short and J 6 bases short, with 11 bases between. Germline-derived CDR1 and CDR2 are MGHRA and YSYEKL. The CDR3 is CASSQLPGFNEQFF. In DNA form, the CDR3 reads TGCGCCAGCAGCCAACTCCCGGGATTCAATGAGCAGTTCTTC.

In DNA, the CDR3 is TGTGCCAGCAGCTTAACGGGGGGTGTATCTGAAGCTTTCTTT. Translated, it gives CASSLTGGVSEAFF. The chain is built from TRBV7-3 and TRBJ1-1; D is perhaps TRBD1 (5 bases). Trimming removed 0 bases from V and 6 bases from J, with 11 bases in between. The CDR3 sequence is 14 residues long. Germline-derived CDR1 and CDR2 are SGHTA and FQGTGA.